The TCR beta chain described here comes from a study of T cell responses to AZD1222 COVID-19 vaccine. Overall study: Second-dose intervals near 4 or 12 weeks were combined.

Assay used: immunoSEQ multiplex PCR; TCRdb lists only in-frame clones, some missing. Of approximately 110,000 clones listed, roughly 84% were seen once; the top ten hold approximately 9.2%. Notes on the study in general: The donor cohort was predominantly white British with a female majority, and clonal diversity may have been underestimated. Only a handful of AZD1222 recipients, six or seven in all, had baseline seropositivity.

This CDR3 contains 15 residues. V lost 5 bases, J lost 3 bases, and 7 bases stayed unmatched. CDR1 is MNHEY, CDR2 SMNVEV, per germline (reference sequence). As to this clone: The antigen is undetermined.

The chain joins TRBV27 to TRBJ2-1; 7 positions match TRBD1. Source: peripheral blood, taken on day 0 of AZD1222 vaccination. The TCR originated in an adult in good health. CDR3 DNA: TGTGCCAGCAGTCTGGGACAGTCCTTCTACAATGAGCAGTTCTTC. This gives the protein CASSLGQSFYNEQFF.